A single sample is the source of the 20 T cell receptor beta chains below, sequenced in a study of blood T cell repertoires in COVID-19. Produced via immunoSEQ multiplex PCR; TCRdb's table is partial and in-frame only. The sample has approximately 380,000 clones; around nine tenths are singletons. Sample: PBMCs or T cells enriched from blood (not recorded which). Source of these receptors: a young woman who had recovered from COVID-19.

CDR3 in DNA: TGCAGCGTTGAAAAGAAAACAGGGGCGAGCTACGAGCAGTACTTC. Protein: CSVEKKTGASYEQYF. J is TRBJ2-7 and V is TRBV29-1, with TRBD1 matching 7 bases. J gave up 3 bases and V 2 bases, and 10 bases lay outside the gene matches. Germline V gene lookup returns CDR1 SQVTM and CDR2 ANQGSEA. The CDR3 is made up of 15 amino acids.

This chain joins TRBV6-6 and TRBJ1-2, with D tentatively TRBD1 (5 bases). The V gene lost 0 bases and the J gene lost 10 bases, with 9 bases spanning the gap. CDR3 size: 12 residues. Germline lookup yields CDR1 MNHNY and CDR2 SVGAGI (reference sequence). This CDR3 reads CASSYSDSFYTF. As DNA, the CDR3 is TGTGCCAGCAGTTACTCTGACAGTTTCTACACCTTC.

CDR3 coding DNA: TGTGCCAGCACCGCTCCCGAGGGGGCGTACACCATATATTTT. As protein: CASTAPEGAYTIYF. The chain recombines TRBV2 with TRBJ1-3; 7 bases agree with TRBD1. Per germline, CDR1 SNHLY and CDR2 FYNNEI. CDR3 size: 14 residues. V dropped 7 bases and J dropped 8; count of bases not matched to a gene: 11.

J is TRBJ1-2 and V is TRBV29-1; D not resolved. The V and J ends lost 1 base and 6 bases respectively, with 9 bases between them. Germline values: CDR1 SQVTM, CDR2 ANQGSEA. The CDR3 is 12 amino acids. This chain's CDR3 is CSVEVTLHGYTF. CDR3 nucleotide sequence: TGCAGCGTTGAAGTGACTCTCCATGGCTACACCTTC.

In this sample, this clone turned up once. The chain uses TRBV15 and TRBJ2-4; a possible D gene is TRBD2 (7 bases). Trimming removed 2 bases at V and 0 bases at J, with 20 bases between. In germline, CDR1 is LNHNV, CDR2 YYDKDF (reference sequence). This CDR3 has 19 residues. The CDR3 nucleotides are TGTGCCACCAGCAGAACCCCTGGGGGGGGCACTTTAGCCAAAAACATTCAGTACTTC. Translation: CATSRTPGGGTLAKNIQYF.

The chain couples TRBV18 to TRBJ1-2, with a tentative D call TRBD1 (5 bases). Trimming cost V 3 bases and J 0 bases, with 20 bases left between them. From germline, CDR1 is KGHSH and CDR2 LQKENI. This CDR3 has 18 residues. The CDR3 DNA reads TGTGCCAGCTCACCCGCAACGGTCAGGGCACATACTAACTATGGCTACACCTTC. This encodes CASSPATVRAHTNYGYTF.

This chain uses TRBV24-1 with TRBJ1-5; D might be TRBD1 (6 bases). Germline V CDR1 and CDR2: KGHDR, SFDVKD. Trimming cost V 5 bases and J 3 bases, with 10 bases left between them. There are 14 residues in the CDR3. The CDR3 region has the DNA TGTGCCACCAGTGGACAGGTTACCAATCAGCCCCAGCATTTT. It yields the protein CATSGQVTNQPQHF.

In the case of this clone: Within the sample, other DNA sequences also encode this same CDR3. The rearrangement joins TRBV19 to TRBJ1-2; 9 bases align to TRBD1. This CDR3 is 19 amino acids long. From germline, CDR1 is LNHDA and CDR2 SQIVND (reference sequence). The V segment lost 8 bases and the J segment 2 bases; nucleotides outside the gene matches: 21. CDR3 in DNA: TGTGCCAGTCGAGATGCGAGGAGAACAGGGGGCGCACAGAACTATGGCTACACCTTC. This encodes CASRDARRTGGAQNYGYTF.

The J gene is TRBJ2-1, the V gene TRBV27, with D possibly being TRBD2 (5 bases). CDR3 length equals 17 residues. The V end lost 2 bases, the J end lost 7 bases, and 21 bases lay between the germline ends. Germline V CDR1 and CDR2: MNHEY, SMNVEV (reference sequence). CDR3 protein: CASSLLARTLLLNEQFF. DNA for the CDR3: TGTGCCAGCAGTTTACTGGCACGGACTCTCCTACTTAATGAGCAGTTCTTC.

The chain links TRBV5-1 to TRBJ2-5, with 10 positions matching TRBD1. The germline V gene encodes CDR1 SGHRS and CDR2 YFSETQ. This CDR3 is 15 amino acids long. V shed 0 bases, J shed 1 base, and the junction held 0 bases outside the gene matches. The CDR3 spells CASSLGQGAQETQYF. The CDR3 nucleotides read TGCGCCAGCAGCTTGGGACAGGGGGCCCAAGAGACCCAGTACTTC.

V usage is TRBV20-1 and J usage is TRBJ2-3, with D uncertain. CDR1 and CDR2 from the germline V gene are DFQATT and SNEGSKA (reference sequence). Trimming pared 3 bases from V and 4 bases from J, leaving 11 bases between. CDR3 length: 13 residues. Here the CDR3 reads CSASIVVADTQYF. The CDR3 bases are TGCAGTGCTAGTATAGTAGTCGCAGATACGCAGTATTTT.

V and J are TRBV18 and TRBJ1-5; 9 nucleotides match TRBD1. CDR1 KGHSH and CDR2 LQKENI come from the germline V gene. The CDR3 extends over 13 amino acids. Unmatched junction bases numbered 0, after V lost 4 bases and J lost 5 bases. In DNA form, the CDR3 reads TGTGCCAGCTCACGACAGGGGGATCAGCCCCAGCATTTT. It specifies CASSRQGDQPQHF.

The chain couples TRBV5-1 to TRBJ1-2; possible D gene TRBD1, 6 bases. There are 13 residues in the CDR3. Germline V CDR1 and CDR2: SGHRS, YFSETQ. With 4 bases removed from V and 6 bases from J, the gap between germline ends came to 13 bases. The CDR3 sequence is CASSPQDSNGYTF. CDR3 nucleotide sequence: TGCGCCAGCAGCCCCCAGGACAGTAATGGCTACACCTTC.

The chain links TRBV5-8 to TRBJ1-6; D is ambiguous. The CDR3 contains 15 residues. The germline V and J ends were trimmed by 1 base and 10 bases, with 15 bases remaining between them. Germline CDR1 SGHTS, CDR2 YDEGEE. The CDR3 DNA sequence: TGTGCCAGCAGCTTGATGGCAGGCCAGCCGTCACCCCTCCACTTT. It encodes CASSLMAGQPSPLHF.

The CDR3 nucleotides are TGTGCCAGCAGCTTCTCCGGGGGTGGGGCAGATACGCAGTATTTT. It yields the protein CASSFSGGGADTQYF. The rearrangement joins TRBV9 to TRBJ2-3, with D possibly matching TRBD2 (6 bases). The length of the CDR3 is 15 residues. The germline CDR1 and CDR2 sequences are SGDLS and YYNGEE. Trimming removed 4 bases at V and 4 bases at J, with 16 bases between. Variable domain in full (rest from reference TRBV9 and TRBJ2-3): DSGVTQTPKHLITATGQRVTLRCSPRSGDLSVYWYQQSLDQGLQFLIQYYNGEERAKGNILERFSAQQFPDLHSELNLSSLELGDSALYFCASSFSGGGADTQYFGPGTRLTVL.

The chain combines TRBV3-1 (or the pseudogene TRBV3-2) with TRBJ2-7; 7 positions agree with TRBD1. Per the germline V gene, CDR1 is LGHDT and CDR2 is YNNKEL (reference sequence). This CDR3 has 16 amino acids. Losses at the gene ends were 0 bases for V and 6 bases for J; bases not matched to a gene: 11. CDR3 nucleotide sequence: TGTGCCAGCAGCCAAGATGCGGCGACAGGGCGATCCGAGCAGTACTTC. Protein product: CASSQDAATGRSEQYF.

The DNA for the CDR3 is TGTGCCAGCAGCGTAAGGACAGAACTCTTCTATGGCTACACCTTC. The encoded protein is CASSVRTELFYGYTF. The rearrangement joins TRBV6-5 to TRBJ1-2, with D tentatively TRBD1 (6 bases). This CDR3 region has 15 residues. V gave up 6 bases and J gave up 4 bases, with 18 bases separating them. Germline V gene data show CDR1 as MNHEY and CDR2 as SVGAGI.

The chain links TRBV5-6 to TRBJ2-7, with TRBD2 matching over 16 bases. V lost 4 bases and J lost 2; bases outside the gene matches: 12. The germline V gene has CDR1 SGHDT and CDR2 YYEEEE. The CDR3 runs 19 residues. CDR3 DNA sequence: TGTGCCAGCAGCGCCTACCTACCGGGACTAGCGGGGGGGCCCTACGAGCAGTACTTC. It specifies CASSAYLPGLAGGPYEQYF.

The table lists this clone with a count of one. The chain is built from TRBV5-1 and TRBJ2-1, with a possible D match to TRBD2 (5 bases). With 8 bases removed from V and 7 bases from J, the gap between germline ends came to 28 bases. The V gene's germline CDR1 is SGHRS and CDR2 YFSETQ. The CDR3 sequence is 17 residues long. The CDR3 DNA reads as TGCGCCAGTCAACAAGACCTACTGTCAGCGGCGAGGAATGAGCAGTTCTTC. It codes for CASQQDLLSAARNEQFF.

The chain has TRBV7-2 and TRBJ1-5, with D tentatively TRBD1 (6 bases). The CDR3 is made up of 15 amino acids. Per the germline V gene, CDR1 is SGHTA and CDR2 is FQGNSA. Trimming cost V 5 bases and J 3 bases, with 14 bases left between them. CDR3 bases: TGTGCCAGCAGCCACGGATGGGGGCCCAATCAGCCCCAGCATTTT. Translation: CASSHGWGPNQPQHF. Drawing the rest from reference TRBV7-2 and TRBJ1-5, the complete variable domain is GAGVSQSPSNKVTEKGKDVELRCDPISGHTALYWYRQSLGQGLEFLIYFQGNSAPDKSGLPSDRFSAERTGGSVSTLTIQRTQQEDSAVYLCASSHGWGPNQPQHFGDGTRLSIL.